A single sample gave rise to the 11 T cell receptor beta chains below, sequenced in a study of T-cell reconstitution after alpha-beta-depleted transplantation in children. Preparation of the TCRbeta library used unique molecular identifiers. TCRdb redid the calling of the PCR reads with MiXCR, one entry per CDR3 protein. The sample consists of around 340,000 distinct CDR3 sequences, about an eighth of them appearing once. The sample consisted of PBMCs, taken from the stem cell graft. The receptors come from a human donor who donated a stem cell graft to a child with Fanconi anemia.

This clonotype has a count of ten or more. The chain couples TRBV20-1 to TRBJ1-2; D remains unclear. This CDR3 spans 12 amino acids. Germline-derived CDR1 and CDR2 are DFQATT and SNEGSKA (reference sequence). V lost 3 bases and J lost 2, with 7 bases in between. In nucleotides, the CDR3 is TGCAGTGCTAGGGCAACCAACTATGGCTACACCTTC. Translated, it gives CSARATNYGYTF.

The rearrangement joins TRBV12-3 or TRBV12-4 to TRBJ2-5; no firm D call. The CDR3 is 14 amino acids. Trimming removed 2 bases at V and 2 bases at J, with 9 bases between. The CDR3 spells CASSLRAIQETQYF. The CDR3 DNA follows: TGTGCCAGCAGTTTAAGGGCCATTCAAGAGACCCAGTACTTC.

On this clonotype itself: This may arise from a read error, as a much more abundant clone is one base away. This sequence joins TRBV12-3 or TRBV12-4 and TRBJ1-2, with 7 bases aligning to TRBD1. With 9 bases clipped from V and 5 bases from J, the junction kept 12 bases outside the gene matches. The CDR3 has 14 residues. CDR3 nucleotides: TGTGCCAGTAAAGCAGGGGGAAGCCGGTATGGCTACACCTTC. Its protein is CASKAGGSRYGYTF.

Relative to its sample, this clonotype is medium-sized. The rearrangement uses TRBV2 and TRBJ1-5; no definite D call. V lost 4 bases, J lost 4 bases, and 8 bases lay in between. The CDR3 consists of 13 residues. The germline gives CDR1 SNHLY, CDR2 FYNNEI. The CDR3 reads CASSVWANQPQHF. Written as DNA, the CDR3 is TGTGCCAGCAGTGTATGGGCTAATCAGCCCCAGCATTTT.

CDR3 DNA sequence: TGTGCCTGGAGTGTACCCGGACAGGGGGCGCGATACGAGCAGTACTTC. This codes for CAWSVPGQGARYEQYF. The rearrangement links TRBV30 to TRBJ2-7; 11 bases align to TRBD1. Germline V CDR1 and CDR2: GTSNPN, SVGIG (reference sequence). V dropped 0 bases and J dropped 4; count of bases not matched to a gene: 8. CDR3 length: 16 amino acids.

This rearrangement joins TRBV7-9 to TRBJ1-1, with D maybe TRBD1 (5 bases). Germline loops: CDR1 SEHNR, CDR2 FQNEAQ (reference sequence). The CDR3 consists of 12 residues. V lost 4 bases, J lost 9 bases, and 12 bases lay in between. The chain's CDR3 is CASSSEGTQAFF. CDR3 sequence (DNA): TGTGCCAGCAGCTCGGAAGGGACCCAAGCTTTCTTT.

The gene calls are TRBV19 and TRBJ2-2, with D hard to call. The CDR3 has 14 amino acids. The germline gives CDR1 LNHDA, CDR2 SQIVND (reference sequence). Trimming removed 1 base at V and 2 bases at J, with 5 bases between. CDR3 in DNA: TGTGCCAGTAGTATAGGGGCCAACACCGGGGAGCTGTTTTTT. Translated: CASSIGANTGELFF.

This clonotype was recorded many times. The rearrangement joins TRBV25-1 to TRBJ1-2, with 8 bases lining up with TRBD1. The CDR3 length is 13 residues. In germline, CDR1 is MGHDK, CDR2 SYGVNS. J gave up 4 bases and V 5 bases, and 3 bases lay outside the gene matches. The CDR3 region is CASSTGTGYGYTF. The CDR3 nucleotides are TGTGCCAGCAGTACCGGGACAGGCTATGGCTACACCTTC.

A word on this clonotype: This may arise from a read error, as a much more abundant clone is one base away. The conserved closing phenylalanine or tryptophan is absent in this CDR3, likely reflecting a read error. The V gene is TRBV5-1, the J gene TRBJ1-1; no reliable D call. This CDR3 has 14 amino acids. The germline V and J ends were trimmed by 0 bases and 3 bases, with 9 bases remaining between them. The V gene's germline CDR1 is SGHRS and CDR2 YFSETQ. CDR3 DNA: TGCGCCAGCAGCTTGGGGGGAGTTGACACTGAAGCTTTCTCT. Translation gives CASSLGGVDTEAFS.

V and J are TRBV7-8 and TRBJ1-2, with D unresolved. Germline loops: CDR1 SGHVS, CDR2 FQNEAQ. Deletions cut 5 bases from V and 0 bases from J, with 7 bases between. CDR3 length: 13 residues. The CDR3 DNA is TGTGCCAGCAGCCCTCATTCTAACTATGGCTACACCTTC. Protein sequence: CASSPHSNYGYTF.

The rearrangement joins TRBV5-6 to TRBJ1-1, with 7 bases lining up with TRBD1. The CDR3 consists of 13 residues. From germline, CDR1 is SGHDT and CDR2 YYEEEE. V gave up 4 bases and J gave up 13 bases; unmatched junction bases: 13. CDR3 coding DNA: TGTGCCAGCAGCGCCCCGGGACAGCTCAGGGGTTTCTTT. Protein: CASSAPGQLRGFF.